This entry lists 2 T cell receptor beta chains sequenced from one sample in a study of blood T cell repertoires in COVID-19. Clones were sequenced by immunoSEQ multiplex PCR, and TCRdb holds only the in-frame ones, with some missing. The top ten hold roughly 0.76% of the sample, which has about 420,000 clones, around 90% seen once. Sequencing used peripheral blood. Receptors originate from a man younger than 30 with COVID-19, enrolled during active disease.

The chain joins TRBV5-6 to TRBJ1-2; tentatively, D is TRBD1 (6 bases). CDR1 is SGHDT, CDR2 YYEEEE, per germline. This CDR3 contains 15 residues. Trimming pared 4 bases from V and 5 bases from J, leaving 18 bases between. The CDR3 spells CASSPWGQKSYGYTF. In nucleotides, the CDR3 is TGTGCCAGCAGCCCTTGGGGGCAGAAGAGTTATGGCTACACCTTC.

The V call is TRBV19, the J call TRBJ1-5; D not certain. This CDR3 is 12 amino acids long. Germline CDR1 reads LNHDA; CDR2 reads SQIVND (reference sequence). V was shortened by 11 bases and J by 0 bases, with 8 bases between the two germline ends. CDR3 sequence reads: CAPDTSNQPQHF. As DNA, the CDR3 is TGTGCCCCCGACACTAGCAATCAGCCCCAGCATTTT. The full variable domain, in which reference TRBV19 and TRBJ1-5 provide the parts outside the CDR3, is DGGITQSPKYLFRKEGQNVTLSCEQNLNHDAMYWYRQDPGQGLRLIYYSQIVNDFQKGDIAEGYSVSREKKESFPLTVTSAQKNPTAFYLCAPDTSNQPQHFGDGTRLSIL.